This T cell receptor beta chain was sequenced in a study of blood T cell repertoires in COVID-19. Here immunoSEQ multiplex PCR was the method, and the copy in TCRdb shows in-frame clones only, minus some. The table shows roughly 180,000 clones, with roughly 84% occurring only once. Germline V CDR1 and CDR2: SNHLY, FYNNEI. There are 17 residues in the CDR3. Trimming cost V 6 bases and J 9 bases; bases outside gene matches: 19. This receptor was taken from a man aged 80 or over with COVID-19, enrolled during active disease. Sample: peripheral blood. The chain couples TRBV2 to TRBJ2-1; 8 positions match TRBD1. CDR3 sequence reads: CASSANQDRALSSEQFF. The CDR3 DNA follows: TGTGCCAGCAGCGCTAATCAGGACAGGGCGCTATCCAGTGAGCAGTTCTTC.